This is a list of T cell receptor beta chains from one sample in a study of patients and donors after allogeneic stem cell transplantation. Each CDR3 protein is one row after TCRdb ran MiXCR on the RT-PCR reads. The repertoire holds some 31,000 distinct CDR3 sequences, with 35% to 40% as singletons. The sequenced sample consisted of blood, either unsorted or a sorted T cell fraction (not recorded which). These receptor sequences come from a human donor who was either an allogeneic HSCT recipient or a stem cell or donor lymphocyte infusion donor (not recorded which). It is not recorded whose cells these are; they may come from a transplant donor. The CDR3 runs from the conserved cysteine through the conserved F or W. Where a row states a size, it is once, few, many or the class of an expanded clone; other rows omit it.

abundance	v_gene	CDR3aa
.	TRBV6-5	CASSYSRQAGTEAFF
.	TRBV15	CATSRRGTEAFF
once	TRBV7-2	CASSFSPSRNGRYNEQFF
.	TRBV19	CASRVRQGVSTEAFF
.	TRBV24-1	CATSDRGNQPQHF
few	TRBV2	CASTPSDTQYF
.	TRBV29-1	CSCTPGAYGYTF
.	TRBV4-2	CASSQDTTGTNTEAFF
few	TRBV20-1	CSASDGKHGYEQYF
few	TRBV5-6	CASSHTGPNGGNTIYF
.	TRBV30	CAWSSMGATFGEAFF
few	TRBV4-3	CASSQAPGVASYNSPLHF
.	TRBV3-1	CASSRRQGFTDTQYF
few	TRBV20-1	CSARHPSGGAENEQFF
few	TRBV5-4	CASSLVSETQYF
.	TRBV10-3	CAISDRVTEAFF
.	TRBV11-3	CASSLDGGGNEQFF
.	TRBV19	CASTPDRASYGYTF
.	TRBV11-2	CASSPIWAQETQYF
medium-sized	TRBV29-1	CSHVYGYTF
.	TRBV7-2	CASSLDGSTSKNIQYF
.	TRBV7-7	CASSLGPRGETQYF
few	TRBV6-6	CASSFPGSGNQPQHF
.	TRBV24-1	CATSDLMGMTPQETQYF
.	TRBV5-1	CASSLEAVNEQFF
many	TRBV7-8	CASSSEGGYTF
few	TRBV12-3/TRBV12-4	CASSNRRTEAFF
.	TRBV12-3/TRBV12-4	CASRKLSGEVATQYF
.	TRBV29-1	CSVGGGFTEAFF
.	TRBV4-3	CASSSKAAASNYGYTF
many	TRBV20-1	CSARHRDRGTYEQYF
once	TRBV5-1	CASRTENGYTF